This T cell receptor beta chain appears in the sequencing data of a study of blood T cell repertoires in COVID-19. The wider study: The United States, Italy and Spain provided the acute and convalescent COVID-19 samples.

As handled by the study authors: It was from reference gene primer amplification that nucleated cell counts were estimated. The protocol was immunoSEQ multiplex PCR, while the TCRdb copy is restricted to in-frame clones and leaves out a portion. That table is the source of V, J and clone size, and D and trimming were worked out from the DNA. The profile covers 83,000 or so clones, with roughly 79% appearing a single time and about 10% taken by the ten largest. V was shortened by 3 bases and J by 5 bases, with 11 bases between the two germline ends. There are 13 residues in the CDR3. Germline assignment: CDR1 MDHEN and CDR2 SYDVKM.

Sequencing used peripheral blood. The origin of this receptor is an elderly woman with acute or convalescent COVID-19. The chain recombines TRBV28 with TRBJ2-7; D perhaps matches TRBD2 (6 bases). The CDR3 DNA reads as TGTGCCAGCAGTTTGCCAGGGACTGACGAGCAGTACTTC. Residues: CASSLPGTDEQYF.